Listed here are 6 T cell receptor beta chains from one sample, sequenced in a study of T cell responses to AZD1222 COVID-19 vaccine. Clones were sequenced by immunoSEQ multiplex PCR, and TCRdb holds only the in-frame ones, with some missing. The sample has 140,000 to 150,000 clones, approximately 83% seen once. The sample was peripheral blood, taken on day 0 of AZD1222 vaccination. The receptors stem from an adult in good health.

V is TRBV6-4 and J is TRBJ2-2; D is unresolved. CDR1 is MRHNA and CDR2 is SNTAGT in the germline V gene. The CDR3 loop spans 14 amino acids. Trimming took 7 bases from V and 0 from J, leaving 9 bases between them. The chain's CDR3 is CASTASANTGELFF. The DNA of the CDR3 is TGTGCCAGCACGGCTAGTGCGAACACCGGGGAGCTGTTTTTT.

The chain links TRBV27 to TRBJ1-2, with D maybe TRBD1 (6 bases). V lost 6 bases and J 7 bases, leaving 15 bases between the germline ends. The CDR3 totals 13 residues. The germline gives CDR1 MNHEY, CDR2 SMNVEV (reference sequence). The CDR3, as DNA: TGTGCCAGCAGACCCTACAGGGAGGGTGGCTACACCTTC. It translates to CASRPYREGGYTF.

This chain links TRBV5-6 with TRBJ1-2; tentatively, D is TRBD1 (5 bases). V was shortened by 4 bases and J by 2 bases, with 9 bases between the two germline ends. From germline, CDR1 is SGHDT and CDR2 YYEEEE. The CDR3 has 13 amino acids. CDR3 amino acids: CASSRDRNYGYTF. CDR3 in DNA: TGTGCCAGCAGCCGTGACAGAAACTATGGCTACACCTTC.

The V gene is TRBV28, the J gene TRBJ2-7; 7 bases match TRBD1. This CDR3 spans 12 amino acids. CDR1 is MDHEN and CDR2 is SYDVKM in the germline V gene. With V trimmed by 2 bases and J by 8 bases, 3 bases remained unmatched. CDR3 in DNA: TGTGCCAGCAGTTTAAGGGGACAGAAGCAGTACTTC. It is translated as CASSLRGQKQYF.

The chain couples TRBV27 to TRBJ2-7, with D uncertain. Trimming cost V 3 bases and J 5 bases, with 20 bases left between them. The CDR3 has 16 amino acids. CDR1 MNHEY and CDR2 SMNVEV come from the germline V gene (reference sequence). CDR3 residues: CASSFRPPRAGDEQYF. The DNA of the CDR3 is TGTGCCAGCAGTTTTCGTCCTCCACGGGCTGGCGACGAGCAGTACTTC.

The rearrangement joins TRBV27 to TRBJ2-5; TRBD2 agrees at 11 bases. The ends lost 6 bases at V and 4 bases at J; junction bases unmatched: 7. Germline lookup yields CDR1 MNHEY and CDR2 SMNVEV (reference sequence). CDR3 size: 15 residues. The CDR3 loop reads CASSGELAGAETQYF. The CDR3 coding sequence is TGTGCCAGCAGCGGCGAACTAGCGGGGGCAGAGACCCAGTACTTC.